These 27 T cell receptor beta chains came from one sample sequenced in a study of identical twins. One entry per CDR3 protein, called by TCRdb with MiXCR from the 5' RACE reads. The sample carries 690,000 or so distinct CDR3 sequences, 5.5% to 7.5% recorded once. Material: naive T cells sorted from blood. These receptors were taken from a man between 18 and 29 years old in good health.

This chain uses TRBV7-2 with TRBJ1-2; the D is unclear. V was shortened by 2 bases and J by 0 bases, with 16 bases between the two germline ends. From germline, CDR1 is SGHTA and CDR2 FQGNSA. This CDR3 comprises 17 residues. The CDR3 nucleotides read TGTGCCAGCAGCTTAAAGTCTATTATCCCTACTAACTATGGCTACACCTTC. It is translated as CASSLKSIIPTNYGYTF.

This clonotype was counted between two and nine times. The chain has TRBV11-1 and TRBJ2-2; 13 bases line up with TRBD2. This CDR3 has 17 amino acids. The germline gives CDR1 SGHAT, CDR2 FQDESV (reference sequence). The V gene end was trimmed by 5 bases and the J gene end by 1 base; junction bases not matched to a gene: 4. CDR3 region: CASSARTSGRNTGELFF. Written as DNA, the CDR3 is TGTGCCAGCAGCGCCCGGACTAGCGGGAGGAACACCGGGGAGCTGTTTTTT.

This clonotype was found many times. The rearrangement uses TRBV24-1 and TRBJ2-1; 11 bases are a match to TRBD1. CDR3 length: 18 amino acids. V dropped 3 bases and J dropped 0; count of bases not matched to a gene: 6. From germline, CDR1 is KGHDR and CDR2 SFDVKD. The CDR3 bases are TGTGCCACCAGTGATCCCGGGACAGGGGGAAGCTCCTACAATGAGCAGTTCTTC. This codes for CATSDPGTGGSSYNEQFF.

This clonotype has ten or more counts. The CDR3 here is CASSYSGPIYNEQFF. The CDR3 coding sequence is TGTGCCAGCAGTTATTCGGGACCGATCTACAATGAGCAGTTCTTC. The chain combines TRBV6-2 or TRBV6-3 with TRBJ2-1; D possibly uses TRBD1 or TRBD2 (5 bases each). CDR1 is MNHEY and CDR2 is SVGEGT in the germline V gene. The V gene lost 3 bases and the J gene lost 3 bases, with 12 bases spanning the gap. CDR3 size: 15 residues.

The chain has TRBV5-1 and TRBJ2-2, with D maybe TRBD2 (6 bases). Germline lookup yields CDR1 SGHRS and CDR2 YFSETQ. V was trimmed by 0 bases and J by 1 base, leaving 7 bases between them. This CDR3 is 15 amino acids long. CDR3 nucleotide sequence: TGCGCCAGCAGCTTGGGGGACTTGAACACCGGGGAGCTGTTTTTT. This translates into CASSLGDLNTGELFF.

The CDR3 sequence is CASSDGDEQYF. The CDR3 bases are TGTGCCAGCAGCGACGGGGACGAGCAGTACTTC. V gene TRBV7-9 combines with J gene TRBJ2-7; the D gene is possibly TRBD2 (5 bases). The length of the CDR3 is 11 residues. The V end lost 5 bases, the J end lost 5 bases, and 7 bases lay between the germline ends. CDR1 and CDR2 (germline): SEHNR, FQNEAQ (reference sequence).

This clonotype has ten or more counts. The chain carries TRBV18 and TRBJ2-1; D is unclear. The CDR3 loop spans 16 amino acids. V lost 3 bases, J lost 2 bases, and 14 bases lay in between. Germline CDR1 and CDR2: KGHSH and LQKENI. The DNA of the CDR3 is TGTGCCAGCTCACCTTCACGTGCGAGCGCCTACAATGAGCAGTTCTTC. This sequence encodes CASSPSRASAYNEQFF.

The chain links TRBV18 to TRBJ2-7; 8 nucleotides line up with TRBD1. Germline CDR1 reads KGHSH; CDR2 reads LQKENI. CDR3 length: 15 amino acids. V lost 2 bases to trimming and J lost 2 bases; unmatched junction nucleotides: 5. CDR3 sequence: CASSPKDRVPYEQYF. DNA of the CDR3: TGTGCCAGCTCACCAAAGGACAGGGTACCCTACGAGCAGTACTTC.

This clonotype has a count of ten or more. V and J are TRBV5-1 and TRBJ2-7; D unresolved. The CDR3 contains 9 residues. CDR1 SGHRS and CDR2 YFSETQ come from the germline V gene. Trimming pared 6 bases from V and 7 bases from J, leaving 5 bases between. CDR3 in DNA: TGCGCCAGCATAGGTGAGCAGTACGTC. It is translated as CASIGEQYV.

The table lists this clonotype with many counts. This chain links TRBV4-2 with TRBJ1-6, with 7 bases lining up with TRBD1. Germline trimming cut 1 base from V and 14 bases from J; bases unmatched to any gene: 8. This CDR3 contains 14 residues. The germline CDR1 and CDR2 sequences are LGHNA and YNFKEQ. The CDR3 here is CASSQGTGSSALHF. In nucleotides, the CDR3 is TGTGCCAGCAGCCAAGGGACAGGCAGCTCAGCCCTCCACTTT.

The chain couples TRBV15 to TRBJ2-7, with 13 bases that match TRBD2. This CDR3 spans 15 amino acids. Looked up from germline, CDR1 is LNHNV and CDR2 is YYDKDF (reference sequence). J was trimmed by 3 bases and V by 8 bases; bases with no gene match: 7. The CDR3 region has the DNA TGTGCCACCGCCCCGGGACTAGCGGGAATCTACGAGCAGTACTTC. Translating it yields CATAPGLAGIYEQYF.

The chain recombines TRBV6-2 or TRBV6-3 with TRBJ2-5, with TRBD2 matching 11 bases. In germline, CDR1 is MNHEY, CDR2 SVGEGT. This CDR3 region has 13 residues. V shed 8 bases and J 5 bases; nucleotides not matched to a gene: 4. Written as DNA, the CDR3 is TGTGCCAGCGTACTAGCGGGGGAGGAGACCCAGTACTTC. Translation gives CASVLAGEETQYF.

This clonotype was counted ten times or more. The chain carries TRBV28 and TRBJ1-5; TRBD1 aligns across 8 bases. CDR3 length: 14 residues. J lost 7 bases, V lost 6 bases, and 8 bases had no gene match. The germline V gene encodes CDR1 MDHEN and CDR2 SYDVKM. CDR3 nucleotides: TGTGCCAGCAGGGCAGGGGGCTCGGGACAGCCCCAGCATTTT. Amino acid sequence: CASRAGGSGQPQHF.

This chain connects TRBV24-1 to TRBJ1-2, with a tentative D call TRBD1 (5 bases). The V end was cut by 5 bases, the J end by 8 bases, with 11 bases between. From germline, CDR1 is KGHDR and CDR2 SFDVKD. The CDR3 is 12 amino acids. CDR3 sequence reads: CATSGGRRGYTF. CDR3 bases: TGTGCCACCAGTGGGGGCCGGAGGGGCTACACCTTC.

In this sample, this clonotype turned up a few times. The J gene is TRBJ1-4, the V gene TRBV28; D gene uncertain. There are 14 residues in the CDR3. The germline gives CDR1 MDHEN, CDR2 SYDVKM. V was trimmed by 4 bases and J by 7 bases, leaving 13 bases between them. CDR3: CASSSVVRSEKLFF. In DNA form, the CDR3 reads TGTGCCAGCAGTTCAGTTGTACGCTCTGAAAAACTGTTTTTT.

CDR3 coding DNA: TGCAGCGCACTGGGACGGCCGAACACTGAAGCTTTCTTT. This encodes CSALGRPNTEAFF. The J gene is TRBJ1-1, the V gene TRBV29-1; D is perhaps TRBD1 (5 bases). V was cut by 7 bases and J by 1 base, with 13 bases left in between. This CDR3 region has 13 residues. Germline V gives CDR1 SQVTM, CDR2 ANQGSEA.

This clonotype was seen ten or more times. V and J are TRBV6-2 or TRBV6-3 and TRBJ2-7; tentatively, D is TRBD2 (6 bases). Deletions cut 2 bases from V and 7 bases from J, with 9 bases between. Germline CDR1 and CDR2: MNHEY and SVGEGT. The CDR3 contains 12 residues. The DNA of the CDR3 is TGTGCCAGCAGTTACGGGGGGACGGAGCAGTACGTC. Protein: CASSYGGTEQYV.

At least ten counts were recorded for this clonotype. V usage is TRBV6-2 or TRBV6-3 and J usage is TRBJ1-4, with D unresolved. The V end was cut by 2 bases, the J end by 5 bases, with 6 bases between. The CDR3 contains 13 residues. CDR1 is MNHEY, CDR2 SVGEGT, per germline. The DNA for the CDR3 is TGTGCCAGCAGTTACCCGGGAAATGAAAAACTGTTTTTT. It yields the protein CASSYPGNEKLFF.

V is TRBV6-1 and J is TRBJ2-5; 8 bases match TRBD2. V lost 2 bases, J lost 6 bases, and 14 bases stayed unmatched. Germline V gene sequence: CDR1 MNHNS, CDR2 SASEGT. CDR3 size: 17 residues. This CDR3 reads CASSETRPSGWSKTQYF. The CDR3, as DNA: TGTGCCAGCAGTGAAACCCGACCTAGCGGGTGGTCGAAGACCCAGTACTTC.

V and J are TRBV12-3 or TRBV12-4 and TRBJ2-3, with TRBD1 matching over 7 bases. The V segment lost 6 bases and the J segment 5 bases; nucleotides outside the gene matches: 8. The CDR3 has 14 residues. CDR3 sequence reads: CASRPQGDRDTQYF. CDR3 in DNA: TGTGCCAGCAGACCCCAGGGGGATCGAGATACGCAGTATTTT.

At least ten counts were recorded for this clonotype. The CDR3 coding sequence is TGCAGCGTTGAAAGAACAGATACGCAGTATTTT. This encodes CSVERTDTQYF. The gene calls are TRBV29-1 and TRBJ2-3; D is ambiguous. With 2 bases removed from V and 3 bases from J, the gap between germline ends came to 3 bases. Germline V lookup: CDR1 SQVTM, CDR2 ANQGSEA. The CDR3 is 11 amino acids.

Many counts were recorded for this clonotype. The V gene is TRBV5-1, the J gene TRBJ2-1; 8 nucleotides line up with TRBD2. Trimming took 2 bases from V and 10 from J; bases not matched to a gene: 14. Germline V lookup: CDR1 SGHRS, CDR2 YFSETQ. The CDR3 length is 16 residues. For the CDR3, the DNA is TGCGCCAGCAGCTTCCCCTCTGGCGGGAGGTCAGACGAGCAGTTCTTC. Residues: CASSFPSGGRSDEQFF. Combining the CDR3 with reference TRBV5-1 and TRBJ2-1 gives the whole variable domain KAGVTQTPRYLIKTRGQQVTLSCSPISGHRSVSWYQQTPGQGLQFLFEYFSETQRNKGNFPGRFSGRQFSNSRSEMNVSTLELGDSALYLCASSFPSGGRSDEQFFGPGTRLTVL.

The table lists this clonotype with many counts. J is TRBJ1-5 and V is TRBV12-3 or TRBV12-4; D is unresolved. Trimming removed 3 bases at V and 2 bases at J, with 5 bases between. The CDR3 extends over 13 amino acids. The CDR3 DNA reads TGTGCCAGCAGTTTTTCGCGCAATCAGCCCCAGCATTTT. Translation: CASSFSRNQPQHF.

Many counts were recorded for this clonotype. The V and J genes are TRBV5-1 and TRBJ2-3; 8 nucleotides align to TRBD2. J gave up 6 bases and V 6 bases, and 9 bases lay outside the gene matches. CDR3 length equals 14 residues. Germline V gene sequence: CDR1 SGHRS, CDR2 YFSETQ. Written as DNA, the CDR3 is TGCGCCAGCAAAACCGGGACTAGTACTGATACGCAGTATTTT. It encodes CASKTGTSTDTQYF.

This clonotype was detected ten times or more. V gene TRBV5-5 combines with J gene TRBJ2-7, with TRBD1 as a possible D gene (6 bases). Germline loops: CDR1 SGHKS, CDR2 YYEKEE (reference sequence). The length of the CDR3 is 15 residues. V shed 4 bases and J shed 3 bases, with 17 bases lying between them. The CDR3 DNA follows: TGTGCCAGCAGCCCCTCCTTAGCGACAGGCTACGAGCAGTACTTC. The encoded protein is CASSPSLATGYEQYF.

This clonotype was detected a few times. The chain links TRBV12-3 or TRBV12-4 to TRBJ2-1, with 14 bases lining up with TRBD2. CDR3 length: 20 residues. V lost 6 bases, J lost 10 bases, and 23 bases stayed unmatched. The CDR3 DNA follows: TGTGCCAGCAGCTCGAGACCCGGGACTAGCGGGAGAGCGTCTTTTAGGGAGCAGTTCTTC. It codes for CASSSRPGTSGRASFREQFF.

This clonotype was detected ten times or more. This chain links TRBV7-2 with TRBJ2-5, with 9 bases matching TRBD1. V lost 3 bases and J lost 3; bases outside the gene matches: 2. Germline V CDR1 and CDR2: SGHTA, FQGNSA. This CDR3 contains 14 residues. Here the CDR3 reads CASSLGQGKETQYF. The CDR3 bases are TGTGCCAGCAGCTTGGGACAGGGAAAAGAGACCCAGTACTTC.